One and the same sample provided the 27 T cell receptor beta chains below, sequenced in a study of blood T cell repertoires in COVID-19. Profiled with immunoSEQ multiplex PCR; TCRdb holds only in-frame clones, not every one. The table lists about 410,000 clones, approximately 89% of them singletons. The material sequenced was peripheral blood. The receptor set was obtained from a woman aged 40 to 50 with COVID-19, enrolled during active disease.

This clone was counted a few times. This chain joins TRBV19 and TRBJ1-2; possible D gene TRBD1, 6 bases. V was pared by 6 bases and J by 5 bases, with 16 bases between. This CDR3 comprises 14 residues. CDR1 LNHDA and CDR2 SQIVND come from the germline V gene (reference sequence). The CDR3 nucleotides are TGTGCCAGTAGCCCTTTGGACAGTCCGTATGGCTACACCTTC. The encoded protein is CASSPLDSPYGYTF.

This clone was detected once. V gene TRBV18 combines with J gene TRBJ2-2, with 9 bases identical to TRBD1. Trimming removed 3 bases from V and 2 bases from J; junction bases left unmatched: 7. Germline V gene lookup returns CDR1 KGHSH and CDR2 LQKENI. This CDR3 comprises 17 residues. For the CDR3, the DNA is TGTGCCAGCTCACCGCCCCGGGACAGGGAAAACACCGGGGAGCTGTTTTTT. The encoded protein is CASSPPRDRENTGELFF.

In its sample, this clone was seen once. J is TRBJ1-2 and V is TRBV28; D might be TRBD1 (5 bases). Deletions cut 7 bases from V and 6 bases from J, with 12 bases between. The CDR3 spans 12 residues. CDR1 MDHEN and CDR2 SYDVKM come from the germline V gene. CDR3 in DNA: TGTGCCAGCACCCGGGGGATTGATGGCTACACCTTC. The encoded protein is CASTRGIDGYTF.

V usage is TRBV5-6 and J usage is TRBJ1-6, with D possibly TRBD1 on 6 matching bases. From germline, CDR1 is SGHDT and CDR2 YYEEEE. Trimming removed 2 bases from V and 7 bases from J, with 10 bases in between. The CDR3 runs 14 residues. In DNA form, the CDR3 reads TGTGCCAGCAGCTTCGCCAGGGGAAATTCACCCCTCCACTTT. This encodes CASSFARGNSPLHF.

The rearrangement uses TRBV7-9 and TRBJ2-5, with 7 bases that match TRBD1. The CDR3 spans 16 residues. From germline, CDR1 is SEHNR and CDR2 FQNEAQ (reference sequence). With 5 bases clipped from V and 0 bases from J, the junction kept 9 bases outside the gene matches. The CDR3 nucleotides are TGTGCCAGCAGCGCTCTGGGACAGCAGTACCAAGAGACCCAGTACTTC. Residues: CASSALGQQYQETQYF.

The chain links TRBV6-5 to TRBJ1-2, with D perhaps TRBD1 (6 bases). Germline CDR1 MNHEY, CDR2 SVGAGI. V shed 3 bases and J shed 4 bases, with 15 bases lying between them. The CDR3 consists of 15 residues. CDR3 protein: CASSYRGGVGYGYTF. The DNA for the CDR3 is TGTGCCAGCAGTTATCGTGGGGGCGTTGGCTATGGCTACACCTTC.

The V gene is TRBV9, the J gene TRBJ2-2, with a tentative D call TRBD2 (6 bases). The germline V gene encodes CDR1 SGDLS and CDR2 YYNGEE. The V gene lost 3 bases and the J gene lost 7 bases, with 16 bases spanning the gap. This CDR3 spans 15 amino acids. CDR3 DNA sequence: TGTGCCAGCAGCGCCTCCCCAGGGCGGGACGGGGAGCTGTTTTTT. Its protein is CASSASPGRDGELFF.

The V and J genes are TRBV2 and TRBJ2-7; TRBD1 aligns across 9 bases. CDR1 and CDR2 from the germline V gene are SNHLY and FYNNEI. This CDR3 has 17 residues. V trimming: 3 bases; J trimming: 1 base; junction bases outside the gene matches: 10. For the CDR3, the DNA is TGTGCCAGCAGTGAGTCTATTCTAGGGACAGGGTCCTACGAGCAGTACTTC. This codes for CASSESILGTGSYEQYF.

The chain recombines TRBV25-1 with TRBJ2-1; a possible D gene is TRBD2 (6 bases). CDR1 MGHDK and CDR2 SYGVNS come from the germline V gene. Trimming removed 4 bases at V and 8 bases at J, with 12 bases between. The CDR3 spans 13 residues. The CDR3 DNA reads TGTGCCAGCAGTGCGACTAGTCGGGATGAGCAGTTCTTC. This encodes CASSATSRDEQFF.

This chain links TRBV18 with TRBJ1-5; maybe TRBD1 (5 bases). CDR1 is KGHSH and CDR2 is LQKENI in the germline V gene. This CDR3 is 15 amino acids long. Trimming removed 3 bases from V and 4 bases from J, with 13 bases in between. CDR3 coding DNA: TGTGCCAGCTCACCGGCCAGGGCCGAAAATCAGCCCCAGCATTTT. This encodes CASSPARAENQPQHF. Variable domain in full (rest from reference TRBV18 and TRBJ1-5): NAGVMQNPRHLVRRRGQEARLRCSPMKGHSHVYWYRQLPEEGLKFMVYLQKENIIDESGMPKERFSAEFPKEGPSILRIQQVVRGDSAAYFCASSPARAENQPQHFGDGTRLSIL.

The DNA for the CDR3 is TGCAGTGCTAGTGGCCGCATTAGGGGGTCGAACACTGAAGCTTTCTTT. Translation: CSASGRIRGSNTEAFF. The rearrangement uses TRBV20-1 and TRBJ1-1; tentative D call: TRBD1 (6 bases). The CDR3 sequence is 16 residues long. The V gene's germline CDR1 is DFQATT and CDR2 SNEGSKA (reference sequence). With 3 bases removed from V and 1 base from J, the gap between germline ends came to 18 bases.

The genes are TRBV5-6 and TRBJ1-6, with a tentative D call TRBD1 (6 bases). CDR3 length: 14 amino acids. The V gene lost 4 bases and the J gene lost 4 bases, with 9 bases spanning the gap. Germline CDR1 SGHDT, CDR2 YYEEEE. The DNA of the CDR3 is TGTGCCAGCAGCCGACAGGCATATAATTCACCCCTCCACTTT. It codes for CASSRQAYNSPLHF.

The V gene is TRBV5-1, the J gene TRBJ1-2; 8 nucleotides agree with TRBD1. J gave up 0 bases and V 4 bases, and 8 bases lay outside the gene matches. This CDR3 is 16 amino acids long. CDR1 SGHRS and CDR2 YFSETQ come from the germline V gene. The CDR3 DNA reads TGCGCCAGCAGCCGGACAGGGACGGCTTCTAACTATGGCTACACCTTC. Amino acids: CASSRTGTASNYGYTF.

A single count supports this clone. The chain links TRBV27 to TRBJ2-2, with D uncertain. This CDR3 spans 12 amino acids. V was trimmed by 3 bases and J by 7 bases, leaving 6 bases between them. Germline assignment: CDR1 MNHEY and CDR2 SMNVEV (reference sequence). This CDR3 is CASSFPNGELFF. In nucleotides, the CDR3 is TGTGCCAGCAGTTTCCCCAACGGGGAGCTGTTTTTT.

The chain combines TRBV3-1 (or the pseudogene TRBV3-2) with TRBJ2-7; no clear D. Germline V gene sequence: CDR1 LGHDT, CDR2 YNNKEL (reference sequence). The CDR3 runs 14 residues. Trimming removed 1 base at V and 0 bases at J, with 7 bases between. The DNA of the CDR3 is TGTGCCAGCAGCCAAGGCGCCCGCTCCTACGAGCAGTACTTC. Translated, it gives CASSQGARSYEQYF.

This chain joins TRBV5-1 and TRBJ2-3; 9 nucleotides agree with TRBD2. The germline gives CDR1 SGHRS, CDR2 YFSETQ. The V gene end was trimmed by 0 bases and the J gene end by 4 bases; junction bases not matched to a gene: 3. This CDR3 comprises 15 residues. As DNA, the CDR3 is TGCGCCAGCAGCTTGGGGGGACTAGCACCAGATACGCAGTATTTT. Translating it yields CASSLGGLAPDTQYF.

The genes are TRBV7-3 and TRBJ2-3; no firm D call. Per germline, CDR1 SGHTA and CDR2 FQGTGA. The CDR3 extends over 13 amino acids. Trimming left V 1 base short and J 2 bases short, with 4 bases between. This chain's CDR3 is CASSLRPTDTQYF. CDR3 coding DNA: TGTGCCAGCAGCTTAAGGCCCACAGATACGCAGTATTTT.

The chain uses TRBV28 and TRBJ1-1, with D hard to call. Germline lookup yields CDR1 MDHEN and CDR2 SYDVKM. The V end was cut by 3 bases, the J end by 3 bases, with 14 bases between. This CDR3 is 15 amino acids long. This CDR3 reads CASSLGSRWDTEAFF. In nucleotides, the CDR3 is TGTGCCAGCAGTTTGGGCTCAAGGTGGGACACTGAAGCTTTCTTT.

The chain combines TRBV7-2 with TRBJ2-1, with D tentatively TRBD2 (7 bases). CDR1 is SGHTA, CDR2 FQGNSA, per germline. CDR3 length: 16 amino acids. V shed 1 base and J shed 7 bases, with 17 bases lying between them. CDR3 sequence reads: CASSLEGGRGENEQFF. The CDR3 DNA is TGTGCCAGCAGCTTAGAGGGGGGGCGCGGGGAAAATGAGCAGTTCTTC.

This clone appeared once. CDR3 nucleotides: TGTGCCAGCAGTTTCCCGACCCAGACTAGCGGGGGAGGCCTTGCGCAGTATTTT. Translation gives CASSFPTQTSGGGLAQYF. V usage is TRBV27 and J usage is TRBJ2-3; 12 positions agree with TRBD2. This CDR3 has 18 residues. Per germline, CDR1 MNHEY and CDR2 SMNVEV (reference sequence). Germline trimming cut 3 bases from V and 10 bases from J; bases unmatched to any gene: 17.

This chain links TRBV12-3 or TRBV12-4 with TRBJ2-7; 7 bases line up with TRBD2. The CDR3 has 13 residues. V gave up 2 bases and J gave up 3 bases; unmatched junction bases: 1. CDR3 in DNA: TGTGCCAGCAGTTTACCGGGGGGCTACGAGCAGTACTTC. This sequence encodes CASSLPGGYEQYF.

This chain links TRBV20-1 with TRBJ1-6; no firm D call. The V gene's germline CDR1 is DFQATT and CDR2 SNEGSKA (reference sequence). Trimming cost V 3 bases and J 7 bases, with 10 bases left between them. This CDR3 comprises 13 residues. Written as DNA, the CDR3 is TGCAGTGCTAGTAATCCGGGGAATTCACCCCTCCACTTT. As protein: CSASNPGNSPLHF.

The chain carries TRBV11-1 and TRBJ2-5; 9 bases agree with TRBD1. Germline values: CDR1 SGHAT, CDR2 FQDESV (reference sequence). The V gene end was trimmed by 4 bases and the J gene end by 4 bases; junction bases not matched to a gene: 4. The CDR3 is 14 residues long. CDR3 sequence (DNA): TGTGCCAGCAGCTCGGGACAGGGTAGAGAGACCCAGTACTTC. This encodes CASSSGQGRETQYF.

The CDR3 region has the DNA TGTGCCAGCAGCTTTGGGGACATTGTGGTAAAGGAAGCTTTCTTT. Protein product: CASSFGDIVVKEAFF. V gene TRBV13 combines with J gene TRBJ1-1; a weak D match, TRBD1 (6 bases). V dropped 3 bases and J dropped 8 bases, with 19 bases sitting between them. CDR3 length equals 15 residues. The V gene's germline CDR1 is PRHDT and CDR2 FYEKMQ (reference sequence).

The chain employs TRBV5-4 and TRBJ2-6; 10 bases fit TRBD1. From germline, CDR1 is SGHNT and CDR2 YYREEE (reference sequence). CDR3 length: 20 amino acids. V lost 5 bases to trimming and J lost 0 bases; unmatched junction nucleotides: 14. CDR3: CASSQRTGGITDSGANVLTF. DNA of the CDR3: TGTGCCAGCAGTCAAAGGACAGGGGGTATAACTGACTCTGGGGCCAACGTCCTGACTTTC.

The chain couples TRBV4-3 to TRBJ1-2; D possibly corresponds to TRBD1 (5 bases). The V gene lost 0 bases and the J gene lost 2 bases, with 7 bases spanning the gap. From germline, CDR1 is LGHNA and CDR2 YSLEER. The CDR3 consists of 14 residues. CDR3 DNA sequence: TGCGCCAGCAGCCAAGAACCAGGGAACTATGGCTACACCTTC. Amino acids: CASSQEPGNYGYTF.

The V gene is TRBV27, the J gene TRBJ2-1; D unresolved. The CDR3 contains 13 residues. The germline V gene has CDR1 MNHEY and CDR2 SMNVEV (reference sequence). Trimming stripped 2 bases from V and 11 bases from J, with 13 bases between. CDR3 DNA sequence: TGTGCCAGCAGTTTAGGGCCCGGTGGTAAGCAGTTCTTC. Translated, it gives CASSLGPGGKQFF.